The table lists the clone carrying this TCR beta chain with many counts. The sample belongs to a study of T cells in Graves' hyperthyroidism and ophthalmopathy. Germline V lookup: CDR1 DFQATT, CDR2 SNEGSKA (reference sequence). The CDR3 runs 16 residues. Trimming shortened V by 1 base and J by 4 bases, and 19 bases separated the two germline ends. Enrolled ophthalmopathy patients presented with a Clinical Activity Score of at least 3, a NOSPECS grade of at least 4, and disease duration under 3 months. Amplified TCR beta CDR3 regions derived from RNA transcripts. In the first-round RT-PCR of the TCR CDR3, the HTBI primer set was used. TCRdb itself ran the multiplex PCR reads through MiXCR, one entry per CDR3 protein. The sample yields fewer than 500,000 distinct CDR3 sequences, roughly 15% seen once.

This receptor was obtained from a woman under 40 with Graves' ophthalmopathy. This rearrangement joins TRBV20-1 to TRBJ1-2; no definite D call. Sequencing input: blood. CDR3 in DNA: TGCAGTGCTAGAGGAGGTGGGGTAGGGTCCATCTATGGCTACACCTTC. It is translated as CSARGGGVGSIYGYTF.